By proportion, the clone carrying this T cell receptor beta chain is medium-sized. Cells sorted as Tregs were CD4+, CD25+ and CD127-/low. Amplification of TRBV12-4/TRBJ1-2 clonotypes used adaptor-ligated barcode primers. TCRdb recomputed calls from the multiplex PCR reads with MiXCR, one row per CDR3 protein. This table has a few hundred distinct CDR3 sequences, 6% to 7% appearing once. The germline V and J ends were trimmed by 6 bases and 2 bases, with 4 bases remaining between them. There are 11 residues in the CDR3. The sequencing sample was made of Tregs sorted from blood. This sequence was found in a female donor with breast cancer. The chain couples TRBV12-3 or TRBV12-4 to TRBJ1-2; D is ambiguous. In DNA form, the CDR3 reads TGTGCCAGCAGCGTAAACTATGGCTACACCTTC. Translation: CASSVNYGYTF.